The 32 T cell receptor beta chains in this list originate from one sample, sequenced in a study of blood T cell repertoires in COVID-19. The assay was immunoSEQ multiplex PCR, and TCRdb's table has in-frame clones only and misses some. The data show over 100,000 clones, 82% seen once. Sequenced sample: peripheral blood. These receptors were taken from a woman in her 70s with acute or convalescent COVID-19.

The chain couples TRBV2 to TRBJ1-1; D remains ambiguous. V shed 4 bases and J shed 0 bases, with 9 bases lying between them. The germline CDR1 and CDR2 sequences are SNHLY and FYNNEI. The CDR3 extends over 14 amino acids. CDR3 bases: TGTGCCAGCAGTGCCGGACTTCTGAACACTGAAGCTTTCTTT. Translating it yields CASSAGLLNTEAFF.

The chain links TRBV7-9 to TRBJ2-1; D is undetermined. The CDR3 contains 11 residues. From germline, CDR1 is SEHNR and CDR2 FQNEAQ (reference sequence). With 2 bases removed from V and 8 bases from J, the gap between germline ends came to 4 bases. The CDR3 coding sequence is TGTGCCAGCAGCTTATCATATGAGCAGTTCTTC. Protein: CASSLSYEQFF.

CDR3 sequence reads: CASSRPDRPNYGYTF. Written as DNA, the CDR3 is TGTGCCAGCAGCCGGCCGGACAGGCCTAACTATGGCTACACCTTC. The rearrangement uses TRBV4-2 and TRBJ1-2; 7 bases line up with TRBD1. The CDR3 length is 15 residues. Germline-derived CDR1 and CDR2 are LGHNA and YNFKEQ. The trim removed 4 bases at V and 0 bases at J, leaving 5 bases unmatched.

This clone is a singleton in its sample. The chain has TRBV7-2 and TRBJ2-3, with 8 bases that match TRBD1. This CDR3 comprises 15 residues. CDR1 is SGHTA, CDR2 FQGNSA, per germline. V lost 5 bases to trimming and J lost 1 base; unmatched junction nucleotides: 5. The CDR3 nucleotides read TGTGCCAGCAGCCTCCAGGGGGCCGGCACAGATACGCAGTATTTT. Translated, it gives CASSLQGAGTDTQYF. Complete variable domain (other parts from reference TRBV7-2 and TRBJ2-3): GAGVSQSPSNKVTEKGKDVELRCDPISGHTALYWYRQSLGQGLEFLIYFQGNSAPDKSGLPSDRFSAERTGGSVSTLTIQRTQQEDSAVYLCASSLQGAGTDTQYFGPGTRLTVL.

V gene TRBV6-5 combines with J gene TRBJ2-2; D call uncertain. From germline, CDR1 is MNHEY and CDR2 SVGAGI. The CDR3 has 12 residues. Trimming left V 5 bases short and J 8 bases short, with 9 bases between. CDR3: CASSPLSGELFF. The CDR3 DNA reads TGTGCCAGCAGTCCCCTTTCTGGGGAGCTGTTTTTT.

The J gene is TRBJ1-6, the V gene TRBV7-9; D ambiguous. Trimming removed 4 bases from V and 5 bases from J, with 18 bases in between. The CDR3 consists of 17 residues. The germline gives CDR1 SEHNR, CDR2 FQNEAQ (reference sequence). The CDR3 loop reads CASSYTGSQINNSPLHF. CDR3 DNA: TGTGCCAGCAGCTATACCGGGAGCCAGATTAATAATTCACCCCTCCACTTT.

The chain carries TRBV4-2 and TRBJ1-2, with a weak D call TRBD1 (6 bases). Trimming removed 0 bases at V and 8 bases at J, with 16 bases between. CDR3 length: 15 residues. The germline gives CDR1 LGHNA, CDR2 YNFKEQ. CDR3 residues: CASSQEHRVDGGYTF. The CDR3 DNA reads TGTGCCAGCAGCCAAGAACACAGGGTGGATGGGGGCTACACCTTC.

The V call is TRBV14, the J call TRBJ2-1; D is unresolved. Looked up from germline, CDR1 is SGHDN and CDR2 is FVKESK. The V gene lost 1 base and the J gene lost 0 bases, with 7 bases spanning the gap. The CDR3 runs 15 residues. CDR3 sequence (DNA): TGTGCCAGCAGCCAAGGAGGTAGCTCCTACAATGAGCAGTTCTTC. This encodes CASSQGGSSYNEQFF. Together with reference TRBV14 and TRBJ2-1, the CDR3 gives the full variable domain: EAGVTQFPSHSVIEKGQTVTLRCDPISGHDNLYWYRRVMGKEIKFLLHFVKESKQDESGMPNNRFLAERTGGTYSTLKVQPAELEDSGVYFCASSQGGSSYNEQFFGPGTRLTVL.

The chain links TRBV30 to TRBJ2-7; 7 bases match TRBD1. Per the germline V gene, CDR1 is GTSNPN and CDR2 is SVGIG (reference sequence). The trim removed 2 bases at V and 9 bases at J, leaving 10 bases unmatched. This CDR3 spans 13 amino acids. CDR3 amino acids: CAWSISGQLVQYV. CDR3 sequence (DNA): TGTGCCTGGAGTATTTCGGGACAGCTTGTGCAGTACGTC.

This clone is a singleton in its sample. The rearrangement joins TRBV24-1 to TRBJ1-1, with 7 bases that match TRBD1. Germline V gene data show CDR1 as KGHDR and CDR2 as SFDVKD. The CDR3 consists of 13 residues. With V trimmed by 4 bases and J by 7 bases, 5 bases remained unmatched. CDR3 in amino acids: CATSEPGQNEAFF. CDR3 DNA sequence: TGTGCCACCAGTGAACCGGGACAGAATGAAGCTTTCTTT.

A few counts support this clone. The V and J genes are TRBV30 and TRBJ1-6; a weak D match, TRBD1 (5 bases). Trimming left V 4 bases short and J 10 bases short, with 17 bases between. The CDR3 has 14 residues. Germline V CDR1 and CDR2: GTSNPN, SVGIG (reference sequence). The CDR3 reads CAWNWLQGGSPLHF. In nucleotides, the CDR3 is TGTGCCTGGAATTGGTTGCAGGGAGGATCACCCCTCCACTTT.

The chain has TRBV15 and TRBJ1-2; D possibly corresponds to TRBD1 (6 bases). CDR1 LNHNV and CDR2 YYDKDF come from the germline V gene (reference sequence). The CDR3 runs 14 residues. V was shortened by 0 bases and J by 7 bases, with 12 bases between the two germline ends. The CDR3 region is CATSRDKGVAGYTF. The DNA for the CDR3 is TGTGCCACCAGCAGAGATAAGGGGGTGGCTGGCTACACCTTC.

The chain couples TRBV5-8 to TRBJ1-3, with a possible D match to TRBD1 (6 bases). V shed 1 base and J shed 2 bases, with 16 bases lying between them. Germline values: CDR1 SGHTS, CDR2 YDEGEE. This CDR3 is 17 amino acids long. CDR3 in amino acids: CASSLQGRGFAGNTIYF. In DNA form, the CDR3 reads TGTGCCAGCAGCTTGCAAGGCAGGGGTTTCGCTGGAAACACCATATATTTT.

The table lists this clone with a count of one. The V call is TRBV18, the J call TRBJ2-1, with D perhaps TRBD1 (5 bases). Germline V gene data show CDR1 as KGHSH and CDR2 as LQKENI. This CDR3 is 11 amino acids long. V dropped 4 bases and J dropped 7 bases, with 5 bases sitting between them. CDR3 bases: TGTGCCAGCTCACAGGGGAATGAGCAGTTCTTC. It yields the protein CASSQGNEQFF.

This chain uses TRBV5-4 with TRBJ1-1, with D hard to call. Germline V gene lookup returns CDR1 SGHNT and CDR2 YYREEE (reference sequence). V was shortened by 2 bases and J by 7 bases, with 12 bases between the two germline ends. The CDR3 spans 13 residues. The CDR3 DNA sequence: TGTGCCAGCAGCTTAGAGCGGGGTCTTGAAGCTTTCTTT. This translates into CASSLERGLEAFF.

CDR3 region: CASSWGVESGTEAFF. DNA of the CDR3: TGCGCCAGCAGCTGGGGGGTAGAGAGCGGCACTGAAGCTTTCTTT. The V and J genes are TRBV5-1 and TRBJ1-1; a possible D gene is TRBD1 (5 bases). The ends were cut back, 3 bases at V and 4 bases at J, with 16 bases in the middle. Germline values: CDR1 SGHRS, CDR2 YFSETQ. The CDR3 is made up of 15 amino acids.

The chain carries TRBV12-3 or TRBV12-4 and TRBJ1-2; 10 nucleotides align to TRBD1. Trimming took 6 bases from V and 8 from J; bases not matched to a gene: 6. CDR3 length equals 13 residues. The CDR3: CASSQRTGGGYTF. In DNA, the CDR3 is TGTGCCAGCAGCCAACGGACAGGGGGAGGCTACACCTTC.

V gene TRBV11-2 combines with J gene TRBJ1-3, with 8 bases matching TRBD1. Per germline, CDR1 SGHAT and CDR2 FQNNGV. The V gene end was trimmed by 6 bases and the J gene end by 0 bases; junction bases not matched to a gene: 7. The CDR3 runs to 16 residues. The CDR3 region is CASRNRGGSSGNTIYF. As DNA, the CDR3 is TGTGCCAGCAGGAACAGGGGGGGGAGCTCTGGAAACACCATATATTTT.

The chain recombines TRBV4-3 with TRBJ1-2; D might be TRBD1 (5 bases). Per germline, CDR1 LGHNA and CDR2 YSLEER. V dropped 0 bases and J dropped 0 bases, with 14 bases sitting between them. CDR3 length: 17 residues. In nucleotides, the CDR3 is TGCGCCAGCAGCCAAGATTGGGGGGGGGAAGCTAACTATGGCTACACCTTC. This codes for CASSQDWGGEANYGYTF.

V gene TRBV2 combines with J gene TRBJ2-1, with TRBD2 matching 7 bases. The CDR3 is made up of 15 amino acids. J gave up 0 bases and V 7 bases, and 6 bases lay outside the gene matches. Germline V gene lookup returns CDR1 SNHLY and CDR2 FYNNEI. CDR3 sequence reads: CASKLRGSSYNEQFF. In nucleotides, the CDR3 is TGTGCCAGCAAATTGCGGGGGAGCTCCTACAATGAGCAGTTCTTC.

This clone turned up a few times. The chain carries TRBV4-2 and TRBJ2-3; 8 nucleotides match TRBD2. The CDR3 extends over 16 amino acids. The V gene end was trimmed by 1 base and the J gene end by 3 bases; junction bases not matched to a gene: 6. CDR1 is LGHNA, CDR2 YNFKEQ, per germline. The CDR3 DNA is TGTGCCAGCAGCCAAGCAGCGGGGGCCGGGACAGATACGCAGTATTTT. This codes for CASSQAAGAGTDTQYF.

This chain uses TRBV5-1 with TRBJ2-1; TRBD1 matches 7 bases. CDR3 length equals 14 residues. Germline V CDR1 and CDR2: SGHRS, YFSETQ. Trimming took 4 bases from V and 5 from J; bases not matched to a gene: 6. The CDR3, as DNA: TGCGCCAGCAGCCTCGGGACAGTCGACAATGAGCAGTTCTTC. Protein product: CASSLGTVDNEQFF.

The genes are TRBV12-5 and TRBJ1-2; D might be TRBD1 (5 bases). The length of the CDR3 is 15 residues. The ends were cut back, 0 bases at V and 6 bases at J, with 14 bases in the middle. In germline, CDR1 is LGHNT, CDR2 FRNRAP. CDR3 sequence reads: CASGLVPGLWDGYTF. Here the CDR3 DNA reads TGTGCTAGTGGTTTGGTGCCAGGGCTGTGGGATGGCTACACCTTC.

This chain links TRBV6-5 with TRBJ1-2; 7 positions agree with TRBD1. V was clipped by 8 bases and J by 13 bases; unmatched bases: 19. Germline V lookup: CDR1 MNHEY, CDR2 SVGAGI. The CDR3 contains 14 residues. CDR3 loop: CASGPLDRYLSSTF. CDR3 DNA sequence: TGTGCCAGCGGGCCTTTGGACAGGTACTTGAGTTCCACCTTC.

The chain has TRBV19 and TRBJ2-3; D possibly corresponds to TRBD2 (6 bases). CDR1 and CDR2 from the germline V gene are LNHDA and SQIVND (reference sequence). This CDR3 region has 14 residues. V lost 6 bases, J lost 2 bases, and 12 bases lay in between. The CDR3 region has the DNA TGTGCCAGTAGACCGGGACTTGACACAGATACGCAGTATTTT. As protein: CASRPGLDTDTQYF.

The chain employs TRBV7-8 and TRBJ1-5; tentative D call: TRBD1 (6 bases). Trimming took off 5 bases at V and 7 bases at J, with 18 bases between the two ends. This CDR3 is 15 amino acids long. The V gene's germline CDR1 is SGHVS and CDR2 FQNEAQ. The DNA for the CDR3 is TGTGCCAGCAGCCCCTTCGGCAGGGGAAACCAGCCCCAGCATTTT. Its translation is CASSPFGRGNQPQHF.

The rearrangement uses TRBV19 and TRBJ1-6, with TRBD1 as a possible D gene (6 bases). This CDR3 is built from 13 residues. Germline CDR1 and CDR2: LNHDA and SQIVND (reference sequence). Trimming shortened V by 8 bases and J by 9 bases, and 14 bases separated the two germline ends. CDR3 protein: CASAVRGASPLHF. The CDR3 DNA sequence: TGTGCCAGTGCCGTCCGGGGGGCTTCACCCCTCCACTTT.

The genes are TRBV5-1 and TRBJ2-5; TRBD2 aligns across 13 bases. This CDR3 region has 16 residues. V gave up 0 bases and J gave up 5 bases; unmatched junction bases: 4. Germline V lookup: CDR1 SGHRS, CDR2 YFSETQ. CDR3 nucleotide sequence: TGCGCCAGCAGCTTGGGTGGACTAGCGGGGGTGGAGACCCAGTACTTC. Encoded protein: CASSLGGLAGVETQYF.

The chain has TRBV19 and TRBJ2-7; possible D gene TRBD1, 6 bases. Between the trimmed V and J ends, which lost 5 bases and 5 bases, there was a span of 16 bases. CDR1 is LNHDA, CDR2 SQIVND, per germline (reference sequence). CDR3 length equals 14 residues. Here the CDR3 DNA reads TGTGCCAGTAGTGCGGACAGAGCACAGGACGAGCAGTACTTC. It yields the protein CASSADRAQDEQYF.

This CDR3 is CATARGLQETQYF. As DNA, the CDR3 is TGTGCCACAGCACGAGGGCTCCAAGAGACCCAGTACTTC. The V gene is TRBV7-2, the J gene TRBJ2-5; maybe TRBD2 (5 bases). CDR1 SGHTA and CDR2 FQGNSA come from the germline V gene. The CDR3 runs to 13 residues. V lost 10 bases and J lost 1, with 13 bases in between. The full variable domain, its missing parts supplied by reference TRBV7-2 and TRBJ2-5, is GAGVSQSPSNKVTEKGKDVELRCDPISGHTALYWYRQSLGQGLEFLIYFQGNSAPDKSGLPSDRFSAERTGGSVSTLTIQRTQQEDSAVYLCATARGLQETQYFGPGTRLLVL.

The chain uses TRBV5-1 and TRBJ1-4, with TRBD1 as a possible D gene (6 bases). Germline lookup yields CDR1 SGHRS and CDR2 YFSETQ. The V end was cut by 3 bases, the J end by 5 bases, with 11 bases between. This CDR3 is built from 14 residues. CDR3 bases: TGCGCCAGCAGCTCTACAGGGACCAATGAAAAACTGTTTTTT. Amino acid sequence: CASSSTGTNEKLFF.

The rearrangement uses TRBV5-1 and TRBJ2-3; no reliable D call. The ends were cut back, 2 bases at V and 0 bases at J, with 10 bases in the middle. This CDR3 is 15 amino acids long. In germline, CDR1 is SGHRS, CDR2 YFSETQ. The CDR3 protein is CASSFRVASTDTQYF. The CDR3 DNA reads TGCGCCAGCAGCTTTCGGGTCGCTAGCACAGATACGCAGTATTTT.